This T cell receptor beta chain was sequenced during a study of blood T cells in healthy people across ages. CDR3 size: 16 residues. Germline V gene sequence: CDR1 SGHVS, CDR2 FQNEAQ. After removal of 2 bases from V and 3 bases from J, the junction contained 7 bases not matched to a gene. This clonotype has only one observation. What it binds is not known. Whole-study results and caveats: Shifts in expanded clonotypes may have been confounded by donor CMV status, which was unknown.

The use of a sample-barcoded 5' primer and a J-beta primer mix characterized a second PCR of roughly 6 to 11 cycles. Each cDNA molecule carried a tag from a template-switch adaptor that contained 12 random nucleotides. A single record per CDR3 protein comes from TCRdb applying MiXCR to the 5' RACE reads. The repertoire holds about 830,000 distinct CDR3 sequences, 55% to 65% seen once, with around a quarter in the top ten. Per sample, a minimum of 6 million PBMCs were isolated. The V call is TRBV7-8, the J call TRBJ1-2; 9 bases align to TRBD1. What was sequenced was blood. The receptor's source is a man younger than 45 in good health. In DNA form, the CDR3 reads TGTGCCAGCAGCTTACACCGGGACAGGGAACACTATGGCTACACCTTC. It encodes CASSLHRDREHYGYTF.